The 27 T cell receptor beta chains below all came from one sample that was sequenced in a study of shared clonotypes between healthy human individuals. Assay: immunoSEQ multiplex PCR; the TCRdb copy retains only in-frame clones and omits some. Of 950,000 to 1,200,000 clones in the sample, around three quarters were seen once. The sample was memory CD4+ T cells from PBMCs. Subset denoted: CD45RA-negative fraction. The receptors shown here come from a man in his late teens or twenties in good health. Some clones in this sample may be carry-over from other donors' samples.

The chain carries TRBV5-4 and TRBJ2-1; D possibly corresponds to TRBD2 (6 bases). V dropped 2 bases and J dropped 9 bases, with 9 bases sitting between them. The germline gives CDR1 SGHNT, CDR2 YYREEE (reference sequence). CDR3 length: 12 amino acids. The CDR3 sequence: CASSFWGGEQFF. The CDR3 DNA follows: TGTGCCAGCAGCTTTTGGGGAGGTGAGCAGTTCTTC.

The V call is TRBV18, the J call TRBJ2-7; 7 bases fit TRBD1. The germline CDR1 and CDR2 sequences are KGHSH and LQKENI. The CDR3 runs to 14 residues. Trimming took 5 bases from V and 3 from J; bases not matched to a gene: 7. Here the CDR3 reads CASSTGRGNYEQYF. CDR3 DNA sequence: TGTGCCAGCTCAACGGGCAGGGGGAACTACGAGCAGTACTTC.

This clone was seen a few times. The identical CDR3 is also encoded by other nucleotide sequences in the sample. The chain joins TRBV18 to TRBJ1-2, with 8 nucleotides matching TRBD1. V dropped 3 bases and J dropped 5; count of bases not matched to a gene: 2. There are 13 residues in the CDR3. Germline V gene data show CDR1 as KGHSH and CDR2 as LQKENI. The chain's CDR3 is CASSPGQEYGYTF. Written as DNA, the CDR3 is TGTGCCAGCTCACCGGGACAGGAGTATGGCTACACCTTC.

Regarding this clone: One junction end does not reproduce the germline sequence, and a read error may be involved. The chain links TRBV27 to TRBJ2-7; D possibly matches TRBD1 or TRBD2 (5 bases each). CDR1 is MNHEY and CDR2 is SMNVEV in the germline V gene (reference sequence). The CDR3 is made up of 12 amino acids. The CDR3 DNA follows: TGTGCCAGCAGTATCCGGGGCGCGGAGCGGTACTTC. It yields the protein CASSIRGAERYF.

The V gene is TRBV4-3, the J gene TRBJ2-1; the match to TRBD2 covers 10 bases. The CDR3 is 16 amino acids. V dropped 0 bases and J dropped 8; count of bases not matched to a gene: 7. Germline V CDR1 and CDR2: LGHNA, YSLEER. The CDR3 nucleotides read TGCGCCAGCAGCCAAGATCTAGCGGGAGCAAGTGATGAGCAGTTCTTC. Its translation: CASSQDLAGASDEQFF.

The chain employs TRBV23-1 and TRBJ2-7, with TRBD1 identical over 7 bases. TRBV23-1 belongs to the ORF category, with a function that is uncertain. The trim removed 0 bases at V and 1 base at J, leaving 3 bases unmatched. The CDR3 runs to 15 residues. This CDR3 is CASSQSGGGSYEQYF. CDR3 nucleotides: TGCGCCAGCAGTCAATCAGGGGGCGGATCCTACGAGCAGTACTTC.

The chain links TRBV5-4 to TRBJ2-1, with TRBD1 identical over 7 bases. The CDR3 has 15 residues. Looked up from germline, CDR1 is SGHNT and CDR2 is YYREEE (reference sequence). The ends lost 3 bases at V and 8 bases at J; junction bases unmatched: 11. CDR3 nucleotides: TGTGCCAGCAGCTCCGCCCTCGACAGGGCCCATGAGCAGTTCTTC. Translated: CASSSALDRAHEQFF.

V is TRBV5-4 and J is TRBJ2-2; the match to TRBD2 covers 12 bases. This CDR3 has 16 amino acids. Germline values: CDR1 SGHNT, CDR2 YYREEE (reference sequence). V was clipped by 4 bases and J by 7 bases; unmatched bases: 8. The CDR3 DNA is TGTGCCAGCAGCCTATACGGACTAGCGGGATACGGGGAGCTGTTTTTT. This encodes CASSLYGLAGYGELFF.

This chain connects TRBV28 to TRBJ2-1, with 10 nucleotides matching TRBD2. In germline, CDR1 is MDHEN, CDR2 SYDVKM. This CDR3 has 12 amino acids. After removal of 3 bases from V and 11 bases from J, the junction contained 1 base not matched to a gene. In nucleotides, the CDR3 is TGTGCCAGCAGTTTGGGACTAGCGCAGCAGTTCTTC. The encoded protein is CASSLGLAQQFF. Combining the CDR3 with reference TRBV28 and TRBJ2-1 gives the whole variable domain DVKVTQSSRYLVKRTGEKVFLECVQDMDHENMFWYRQDPGLGLRLIYFSYDVKMKEKGDIPEGYSVSREKKERFSLILESASTNQTSMYLCASSLGLAQQFFGPGTRLTVL.

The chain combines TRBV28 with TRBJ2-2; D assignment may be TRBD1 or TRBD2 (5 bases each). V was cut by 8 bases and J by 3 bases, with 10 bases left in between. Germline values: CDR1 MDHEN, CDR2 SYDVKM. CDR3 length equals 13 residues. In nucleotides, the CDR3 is TGTGCCAGCGTCCGAGGGGACACCGGGGAGCTGTTTTTT. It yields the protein CASVRGDTGELFF.

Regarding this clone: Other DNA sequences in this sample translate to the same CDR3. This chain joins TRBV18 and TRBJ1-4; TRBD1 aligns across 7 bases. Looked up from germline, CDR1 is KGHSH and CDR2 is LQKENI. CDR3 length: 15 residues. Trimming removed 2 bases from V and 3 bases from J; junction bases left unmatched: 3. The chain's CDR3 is CASSPDRAPNEKLFF. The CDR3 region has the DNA TGTGCCAGCTCACCAGACAGGGCGCCTAATGAAAAACTGTTTTTT.

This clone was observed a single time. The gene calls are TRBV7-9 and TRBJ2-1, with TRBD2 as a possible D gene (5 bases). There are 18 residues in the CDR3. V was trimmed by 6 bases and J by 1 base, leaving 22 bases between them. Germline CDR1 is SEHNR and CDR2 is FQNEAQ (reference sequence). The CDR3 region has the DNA TGTGCCAGCAGTGGGTATGGGTCCGGAGGCCCGTCCTACAATGAGCAGTTCTTC. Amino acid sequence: CASSGYGSGGPSYNEQFF.

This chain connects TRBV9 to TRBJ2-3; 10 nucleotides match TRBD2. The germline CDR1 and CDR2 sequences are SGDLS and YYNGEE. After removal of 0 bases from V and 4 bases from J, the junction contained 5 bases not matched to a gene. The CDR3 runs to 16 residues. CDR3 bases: TGTGCCAGCAGCGTAGGGATAGCGGGAGGACCAGATACGCAGTATTTT. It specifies CASSVGIAGGPDTQYF.

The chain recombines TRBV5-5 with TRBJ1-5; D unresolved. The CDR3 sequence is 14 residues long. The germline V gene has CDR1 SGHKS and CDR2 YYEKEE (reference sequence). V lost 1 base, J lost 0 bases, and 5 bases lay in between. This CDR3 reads CASSLIGSNQPQHF. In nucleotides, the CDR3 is TGTGCCAGCAGCTTGATAGGTAGCAATCAGCCCCAGCATTTT.

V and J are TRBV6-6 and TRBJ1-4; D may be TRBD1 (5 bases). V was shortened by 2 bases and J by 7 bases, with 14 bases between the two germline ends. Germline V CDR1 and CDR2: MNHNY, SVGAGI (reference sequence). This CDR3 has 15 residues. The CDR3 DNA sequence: TGTGCCAGCAGTTACAATCGGGGCCGGGGTGAAAAACTGTTTTTT. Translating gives CASSYNRGRGEKLFF.

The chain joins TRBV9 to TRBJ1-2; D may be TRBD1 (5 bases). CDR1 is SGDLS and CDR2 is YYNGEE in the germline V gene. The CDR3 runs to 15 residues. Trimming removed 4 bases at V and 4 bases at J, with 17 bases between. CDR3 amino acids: CASSPHEGRIYGYTF. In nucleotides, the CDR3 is TGTGCCAGCAGCCCCCATGAGGGGCGGATCTATGGCTACACCTTC.

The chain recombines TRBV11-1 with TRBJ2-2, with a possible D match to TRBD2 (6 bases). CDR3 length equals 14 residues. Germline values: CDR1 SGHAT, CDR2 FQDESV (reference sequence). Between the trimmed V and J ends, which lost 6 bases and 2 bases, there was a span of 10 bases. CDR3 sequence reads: CASRASENTGELFF. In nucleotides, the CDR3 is TGTGCCAGCAGGGCTAGCGAAAACACCGGGGAGCTGTTTTTT.

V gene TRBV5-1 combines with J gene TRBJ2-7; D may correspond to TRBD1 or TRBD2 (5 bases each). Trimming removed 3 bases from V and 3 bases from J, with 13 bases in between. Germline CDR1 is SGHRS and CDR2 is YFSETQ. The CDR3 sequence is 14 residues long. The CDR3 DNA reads TGCGCCAGCAGCTCGACGGGACGGAACTACGAGCAGTACTTC. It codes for CASSSTGRNYEQYF.

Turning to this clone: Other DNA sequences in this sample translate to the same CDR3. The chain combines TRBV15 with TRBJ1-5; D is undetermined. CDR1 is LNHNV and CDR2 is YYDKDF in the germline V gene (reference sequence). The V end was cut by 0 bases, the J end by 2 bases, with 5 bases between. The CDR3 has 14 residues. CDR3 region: CATSRDRGNQPQHF. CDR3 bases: TGTGCCACCAGCAGAGATAGGGGCAATCAGCCCCAGCATTTT.

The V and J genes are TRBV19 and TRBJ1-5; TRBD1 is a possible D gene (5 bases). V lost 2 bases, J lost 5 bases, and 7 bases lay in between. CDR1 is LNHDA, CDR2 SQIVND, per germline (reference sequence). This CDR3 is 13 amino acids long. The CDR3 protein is CASSIQGYQPQHF. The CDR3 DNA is TGTGCCAGTAGTATACAGGGATATCAGCCCCAGCATTTT.

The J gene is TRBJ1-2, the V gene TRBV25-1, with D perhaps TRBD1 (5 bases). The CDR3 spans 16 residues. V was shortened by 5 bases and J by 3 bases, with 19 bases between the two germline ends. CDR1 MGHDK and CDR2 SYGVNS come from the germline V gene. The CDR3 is CASSQPGSPGDYGYTF. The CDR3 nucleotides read TGTGCCAGCAGTCAGCCTGGATCCCCGGGGGACTATGGCTACACCTTC.

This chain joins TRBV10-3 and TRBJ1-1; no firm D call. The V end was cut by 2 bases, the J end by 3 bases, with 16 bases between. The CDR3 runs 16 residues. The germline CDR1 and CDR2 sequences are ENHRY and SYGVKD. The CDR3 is CAISEIADRLYTEAFF. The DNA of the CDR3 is TGTGCCATCAGTGAGATAGCAGATCGTTTGTACACTGAAGCTTTCTTT.

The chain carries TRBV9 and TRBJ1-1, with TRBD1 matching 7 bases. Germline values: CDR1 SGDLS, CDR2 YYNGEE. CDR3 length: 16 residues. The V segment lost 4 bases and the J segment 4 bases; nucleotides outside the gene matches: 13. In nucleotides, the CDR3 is TGTGCCAGCAGCCCCGAACCCTGGGCAGGGGGCACTGAAGCTTTCTTT. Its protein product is CASSPEPWAGGTEAFF. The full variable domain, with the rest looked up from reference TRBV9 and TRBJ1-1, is DSGVTQTPKHLITATGQRVTLRCSPRSGDLSVYWYQQSLDQGLQFLIQYYNGEERAKGNILERFSAQQFPDLHSELNLSSLELGDSALYFCASSPEPWAGGTEAFFGQGTRLTVV.

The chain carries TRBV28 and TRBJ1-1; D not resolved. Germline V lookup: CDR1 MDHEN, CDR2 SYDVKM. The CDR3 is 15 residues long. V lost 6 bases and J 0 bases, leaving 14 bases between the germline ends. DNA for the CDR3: TGTGCCAGCAGGTGGGGTTTCAACCTGAACACTGAAGCTTTCTTT. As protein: CASRWGFNLNTEAFF.

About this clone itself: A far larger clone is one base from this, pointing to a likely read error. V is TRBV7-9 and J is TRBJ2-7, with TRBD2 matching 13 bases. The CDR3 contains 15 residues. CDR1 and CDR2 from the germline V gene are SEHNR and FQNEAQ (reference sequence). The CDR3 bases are TGTACCAGCAGCACCCGGACTAGCGGGAGCGACGAGCAGTACTTC. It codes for CTSSTRTSGSDEQYF. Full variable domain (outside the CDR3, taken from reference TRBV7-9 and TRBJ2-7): DTGVSQNPRHKITKRGQNVTFRCDPISEHNRLYWYRQTLGQGPEFLTYFQNEAQLEKSRLLSDRFSAERPKGSFSTLEIQRTEQGDSAMYLCTSSTRTSGSDEQYFGPGTRLTVT.

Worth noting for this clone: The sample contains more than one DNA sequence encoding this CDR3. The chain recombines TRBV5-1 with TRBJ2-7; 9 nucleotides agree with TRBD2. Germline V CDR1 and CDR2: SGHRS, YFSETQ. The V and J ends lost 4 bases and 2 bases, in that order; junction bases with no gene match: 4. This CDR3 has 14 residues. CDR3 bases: TGCGCCAGCAGCCCCCTAGCGGGGACCTACGAGCAGTACTTC. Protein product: CASSPLAGTYEQYF.

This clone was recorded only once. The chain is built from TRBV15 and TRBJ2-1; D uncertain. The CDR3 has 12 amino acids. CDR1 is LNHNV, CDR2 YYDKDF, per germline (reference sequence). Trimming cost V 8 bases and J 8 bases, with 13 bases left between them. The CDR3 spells CATRSRADEQFF. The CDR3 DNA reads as TGTGCCACCCGTTCTCGGGCGGATGAGCAGTTCTTC.